One and the same sample provided the 8 T cell receptor beta chains below, sequenced in a study of T-cell reconstitution after alpha-beta-depleted transplantation in children. Study outcomes and limitations: The main origin of T-cell counts and diversity one year after transplant was newly produced T cells.

During its preparation, the TCRbeta library received unique molecular identifiers. TCRdb independently ran MiXCR on the PCR reads; one entry per CDR3 protein. This sample has some 300,000 distinct CDR3 sequences, with about 7.3% found just once. No antigens are known for them. The sample consisted of peripheral blood, taken 360 days after TCRalphabeta/CD19-depleted stem cell transplant. The receptors were sampled from a female patient aged 2 to 10 who had a stem cell transplant for Fanconi anemia, so the T cells may come from the graft donor.

This clonotype was observed many times. The rearrangement uses TRBV5-1 and TRBJ1-2; 10 positions agree with TRBD1. Losses at the gene ends were 5 bases for V and 4 bases for J; bases not matched to a gene: 5. The CDR3 length is 14 residues. The germline V gene encodes CDR1 SGHRS and CDR2 YFSETQ. The CDR3 sequence: CASRPTGGGYGYTF. The CDR3 bases are TGCGCCAGCAGGCCGACAGGGGGCGGCTATGGCTACACCTTC. The complete variable domain, with remaining parts taken from reference TRBV5-1 and TRBJ1-2, reads KAGVTQTPRYLIKTRGQQVTLSCSPISGHRSVSWYQQTPGQGLQFLFEYFSETQRNKGNFPGRFSGRQFSNSRSEMNVSTLELGDSALYLCASRPTGGGYGYTFGSGTRLTVV.

This chain joins TRBV5-1 and TRBJ1-2; tentative D call: TRBD1 (5 bases). Germline V CDR1 and CDR2: SGHRS, YFSETQ. V was clipped by 3 bases and J by 5 bases, with 17 bases between them. The CDR3 totals 15 residues. CDR3 sequence reads: CASSSQQGLLYGYTF. DNA for the CDR3: TGCGCCAGCAGCTCCCAGCAGGGCCTTCTTTATGGCTACACCTTC.

The chain joins TRBV4-1 to TRBJ2-7; the match to TRBD1 covers 8 bases. V was pared by 4 bases and J by 4 bases, with 9 bases of the junction left unmatched. CDR3 length: 15 amino acids. Per the germline V gene, CDR1 is MGHRA and CDR2 is YSYEKL. CDR3 nucleotides: TGCGCCAGCAGCCTAATGGGACAGGTAGGGTACGAGCAGTACTTC. Its translation: CASSLMGQVGYEQYF.

This clonotype was found many times. The chain is built from TRBV27 and TRBJ2-1; unclear D gene. The CDR3 has 13 amino acids. Germline V gives CDR1 MNHEY, CDR2 SMNVEV (reference sequence). V was shortened by 2 bases and J by 4 bases, with 6 bases between the two germline ends. The CDR3 loop is CASSLGQYNEQFF. The CDR3 bases are TGTGCCAGCAGTTTAGGGCAGTACAATGAGCAGTTCTTC.

This clonotype has more than one count but fewer than ten. The chain joins TRBV7-9 to TRBJ2-7, with D tentatively TRBD1 or TRBD2 (6 bases each). Germline CDR1 reads SEHNR; CDR2 reads FQNEAQ (reference sequence). This CDR3 contains 14 residues. V gave up 1 base and J gave up 4 bases, with 11 bases separating them. The DNA for the CDR3 is TGTGCCAGCAGCTTAGGGGGGGCGTATTACGAGCAGTACGTC. Residues: CASSLGGAYYEQYV.

Note on this clonotype: A much larger clone is a single base away; this may be a read error. The chain couples TRBV5-1 to TRBJ2-2; possibly TRBD1 or TRBD2 for D (5 bases each). The CDR3 runs 14 residues. In germline, CDR1 is SGHRS, CDR2 YFSETQ. The CDR3: CASSARGLTGELYF. CDR3 coding DNA: TGCGCCAGCAGCGCCCGGGGCCTTACCGGGGAGCTGTATTTT.

This clonotype was detected ten times or more. The gene calls are TRBV6-2 or TRBV6-3 and TRBJ2-7, with 10 bases lining up with TRBD1. Losses at the gene ends were 5 bases for V and 9 bases for J; bases not matched to a gene: 13. Germline loops: CDR1 MNHEY, CDR2 SVGEGT. This CDR3 has 15 residues. CDR3 protein: CASSPWDRGKAPQYF. The CDR3 nucleotides are TGTGCCAGCAGTCCCTGGGACAGGGGAAAGGCCCCGCAGTACTTC.

There are a few counts of this clonotype. This rearrangement joins TRBV4-2 to TRBJ2-3, with 14 positions matching TRBD2. The CDR3 extends over 17 amino acids. V lost 4 bases, J lost 4 bases, and 7 bases stayed unmatched. CDR1 is LGHNA and CDR2 is YNFKEQ in the germline V gene. For the CDR3, the DNA is TGTGCCAGCAGCCCTGGACTAGCGGGGGGAATAGCAGATACGCAGTATTTT. The encoded protein is CASSPGLAGGIADTQYF.